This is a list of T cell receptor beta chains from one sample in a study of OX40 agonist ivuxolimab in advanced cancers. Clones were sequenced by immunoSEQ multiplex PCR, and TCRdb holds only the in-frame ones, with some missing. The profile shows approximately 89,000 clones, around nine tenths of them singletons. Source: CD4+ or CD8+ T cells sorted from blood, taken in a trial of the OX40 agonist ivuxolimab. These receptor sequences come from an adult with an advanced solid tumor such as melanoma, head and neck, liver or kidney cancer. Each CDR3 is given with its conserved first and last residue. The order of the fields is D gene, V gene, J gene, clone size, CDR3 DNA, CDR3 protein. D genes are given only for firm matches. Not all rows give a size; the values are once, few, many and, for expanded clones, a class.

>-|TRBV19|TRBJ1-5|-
TGTGCCAGTAGTAGGGGGCGCGTTGATCAGCCCCAGCATTTT
CASSRGRVDQPQHF
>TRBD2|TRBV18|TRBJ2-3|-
TGTGCCAGCTCACTCGCTAGCGGGAGCACAGATACGCAGTATTTT
CASSLASGSTDTQYF
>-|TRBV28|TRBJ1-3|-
TGTGCCAGCAGTTTACTCAGCTCGCTCTCTGGAAACACCATATATTTT
CASSLLSSLSGNTIYF
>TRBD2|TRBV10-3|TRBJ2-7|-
TGTGCCAACAAAGGACTAGCAGCCTCGGACGAGCAGTACTTC
CANKGLAASDEQYF
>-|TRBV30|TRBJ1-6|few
TGTGCCTGGAGTGTAGTCAGTTCACCCCTCCACTTT
CAWSVVSSPLHF
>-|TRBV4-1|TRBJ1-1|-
TGCGCCAGCAGCCAAGACGGTAGTCTGGAAGCTTTCTTT
CASSQDGSLEAFF
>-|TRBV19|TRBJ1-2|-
TGTGCCAGTAGAAGGGCCCCGGGAGGACGCTATGGCTACACCTTC
CASRRAPGGRYGYTF
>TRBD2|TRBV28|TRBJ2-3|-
TGTGCCAGCAAAGCGGGAGTCACAGATACGCAGTATTTT
CASKAGVTDTQYF
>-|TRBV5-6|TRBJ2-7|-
TGTGCCAGCAGCCAGGTGGGGGAGCAGTACTTC
CASSQVGEQYF
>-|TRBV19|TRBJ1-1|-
TGTGCCAGTAGTACAGGGACACCGGGGGCCGAAGCTTTCTTT
CASSTGTPGAEAFF
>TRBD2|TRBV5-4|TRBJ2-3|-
TGTGCCAGCGGGGGAGCACTAGCGGCCACAGATACGCAGTATTTT
CASGGALAATDTQYF
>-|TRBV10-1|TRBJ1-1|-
TGCGCCAGCAGTGAGTCATGGACATCGAAAGCTTTCTTT
CASSESWTSKAFF
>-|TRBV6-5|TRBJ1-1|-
TGTGCCAGCAGTTACGGGGGGGTGAACACTGAAGCTTTCTTT
CASSYGGVNTEAFF
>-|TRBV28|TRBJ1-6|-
TGTGCCAGCAGTTTAGTTCAAAGGGGTACAGCCCTCCACTTT
CASSLVQRGTALHF
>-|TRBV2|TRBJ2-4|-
TGTGCCATCAGGACGGGAGTCGGGAACATTCAGTACTTC
CAIRTGVGNIQYF
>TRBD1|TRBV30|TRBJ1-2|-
TGTGCCTGGATCCGGGACAGCTCCTATGGCTACACCTTC
CAWIRDSSYGYTF
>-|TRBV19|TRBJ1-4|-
TGTGCCAGTAGTCCCTCGGACCAAATAAACGGTGAAAAACTGTTTTTT
CASSPSDQINGEKLFF
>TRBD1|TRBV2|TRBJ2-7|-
TGTGCCAGCAGTGAAATTGGACAGGGTAGCGGGCAGTACTTC
CASSEIGQGSGQYF
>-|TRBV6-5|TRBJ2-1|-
TGTGCCAGCAGTTACTCGAAAGGACTCCCCAGTGAGCAGTTCTTC
CASSYSKGLPSEQFF
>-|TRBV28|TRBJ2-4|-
TGTGCCAGCAGTGGACTCGTAAACATTCAGTACTTC
CASSGLVNIQYF
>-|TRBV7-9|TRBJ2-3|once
TGTGCCAGCAGCTTAGCAGGGGGAAGCACAGATACGCAGTATTTT
CASSLAGGSTDTQYF
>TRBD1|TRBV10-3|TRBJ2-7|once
TGTGCCATCAGTGAGTCCCGGACAGGGGGCTCGAACGAGCAGTACTTC
CAISESRTGGSNEQYF
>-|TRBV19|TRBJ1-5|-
TGTGCCAGTAGTACGGTTAGCAATCAGCCCCAGCATTTT
CASSTVSNQPQHF
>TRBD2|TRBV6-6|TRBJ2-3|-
TGTGCCAGCAGTTCTTTAGCGGGAGGGGATACGCAGTATTTT
CASSSLAGGDTQYF
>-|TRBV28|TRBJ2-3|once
TGTGCCAGCGGGGGATACAGCACAGATACGCAGTATTTT
CASGGYSTDTQYF
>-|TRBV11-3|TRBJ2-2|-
TGTGCCAGCAGCTTAAGGGCAGGACCGTCGAACACCGGGGAGCTGTTTTTT
CASSLRAGPSNTGELFF
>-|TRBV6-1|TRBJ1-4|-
TGTGCCAGCAGTGTATTTCGGATGAATGAAAAACTGTTTTTT
CASSVFRMNEKLFF
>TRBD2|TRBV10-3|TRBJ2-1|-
TGTGCCATCAGGGGGACTAGCGGGAGGGCCGCGAATGAGCAGTTCTTC
CAIRGTSGRAANEQFF
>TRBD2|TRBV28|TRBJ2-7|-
TGTGCCAGCAAGGGGCGGGAGGGTCACTACGAGCAGTACTTC
CASKGREGHYEQYF
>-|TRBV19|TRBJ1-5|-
TGTGCCAGTAGTATACAACAGGTCAATCAGCCCCAGCATTTT
CASSIQQVNQPQHF
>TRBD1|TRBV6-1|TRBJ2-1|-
TGTGCCAGCAGTGAGGGACAGGGGTTCTACAATGAGCAGTTCTTC
CASSEGQGFYNEQFF
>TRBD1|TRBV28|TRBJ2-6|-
TGTGCCAGTTGGGACAGCTCTGGGGCCAACGTCCTGACTTTC
CASWDSSGANVLTF
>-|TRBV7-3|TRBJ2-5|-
TGTGCCAGCAGCTTAATCACAGGGAGGGGCCAAGAGACCCAGTACTTC
CASSLITGRGQETQYF
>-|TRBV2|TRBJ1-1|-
TGTGCCAGCAGTGAAGCGGGGCCCGGGAGGGCTGAAGCTTTCTTT
CASSEAGPGRAEAFF
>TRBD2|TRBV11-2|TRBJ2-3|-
TGTGCCAGCAGCCGGACTAGCGGGAGGACAGATACGCAGTATTTT
CASSRTSGRTDTQYF
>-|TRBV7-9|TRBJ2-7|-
TGTGCCAGCAGCCCCGTGGCCTACGAGCAGTACTTC
CASSPVAYEQYF
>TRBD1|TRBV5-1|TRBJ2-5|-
TGCGCCAGCAGCTTCCCGGACAGGGCAGGGGAGACCCAGTACTTC
CASSFPDRAGETQYF
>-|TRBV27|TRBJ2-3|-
TGTGCCAGCAGTTTATCCCCCGGTGCGATACGGCAGTATTTT
CASSLSPGAIRQYF
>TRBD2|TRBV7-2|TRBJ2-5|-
TGTGCCAGCAGCCCGAGCGGGAGGGTGAGGGAGACCCAGTACTTC
CASSPSGRVRETQYF
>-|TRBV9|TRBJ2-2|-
TGTGCCAGCAGCGTAGGCCAGGGCCGTGGGGAGCTGTTTTTT
CASSVGQGRGELFF
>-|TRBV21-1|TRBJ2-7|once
TGTGCCAGCAGGTACCGGGACAGGGTCCACAACGAGCAGTACTTC
CASRYRDRVHNEQYF
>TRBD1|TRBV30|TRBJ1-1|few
TGTGCCTGGAGTTCACAGGGGGCGCCCACTGAAGCTTTCTTT
CAWSSQGAPTEAFF
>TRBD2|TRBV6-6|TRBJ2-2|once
TGTGCCAGCACGCCTAGCGGGAGTACCGGGGAGCTGTTTTTT
CASTPSGSTGELFF
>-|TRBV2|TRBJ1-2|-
TGTGCCAGCAGTGTGGAGACAGCCTATGGCTACACCTTC
CASSVETAYGYTF
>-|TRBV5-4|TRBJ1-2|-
TGTGCCAGCAGCTTGGACAGGGCCAACTATGGCTACACCTTC
CASSLDRANYGYTF
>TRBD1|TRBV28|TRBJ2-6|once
TGTGCCAGCAGCCCCGGGACAGCATCTGGGGCCAACGTCCTGACTTTC
CASSPGTASGANVLTF
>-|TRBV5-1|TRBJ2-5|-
TGCGCCAGCAGCTCCCTTATAGGAGAGACCCAGTACTTC
CASSSLIGETQYF
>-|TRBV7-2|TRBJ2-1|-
TGTGCCAGCAGCTTAGCGGGGGCCGGCTACAATGAGCAGTTCTTC
CASSLAGAGYNEQFF
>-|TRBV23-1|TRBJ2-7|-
TGCGCCAGCAGTCAACTGACATACTCCTACGAGCAGTACTTC
CASSQLTYSYEQYF
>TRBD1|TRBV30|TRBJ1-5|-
TGTGCCTGGAGTAGGAGACAAGGGTACAGGGGTGCTGGCAATCAGCCCCAGCATTTT
CAWSRRQGYRGAGNQPQHF
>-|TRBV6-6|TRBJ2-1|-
TGTGCCAGCAGCGGGGGTGGGAATGAGCAGTTCTTC
CASSGGGNEQFF